What follows are 29 T cell receptor beta chains derived from one specimen sequenced in a study of cytomegalovirus exposure and HLA in healthy donors. Researchers ran the PCR with 60 Vbeta and 13 Jbeta primers. The repertoire was sequenced with immunoSEQ multiplex PCR; TCRdb's copy has only in-frame clones and lacks some. The table lists tens of thousands of clones, approximately 79% of them singletons. Sample: PBMCs. The source of these receptors is a woman in her thirties or forties in good health and CMV-seropositive.

This clone was observed a handful of times. The chain carries TRBV18 and TRBJ2-5; TRBD2 is a possible D gene (6 bases). The better agreement between TRBJ2-7 and the DNA end casts doubt on the J call. Germline CDR1 is KGHSH and CDR2 is LQKENI. CDR3 length equals 14 residues. Written as DNA, the CDR3 is TGTGCCAGCTCACCACTCGGCGGGGAGTACGAGCAGTACTTC. Protein sequence: CASSPLGGEYEQYF.

In this sample, this clone turned up once. The rearrangement links TRBV20-1 to TRBJ1-1; unclear D gene. Germline CDR1 and CDR2: DFQATT and SNEGSKA (reference sequence). This CDR3 spans 11 amino acids. V lost 3 bases to trimming and J lost 6 bases, with 8 bases between them. The CDR3 spells CSASEQPEAFF. CDR3 DNA sequence: TGCAGTGCTAGTGAGCAACCTGAAGCTTTCTTT.

This clone was counted only a few times. The chain has TRBV7-2 and TRBJ1-5; D is possibly TRBD1 (6 bases). This CDR3 has 14 residues. CDR1 and CDR2 (germline): SGHTA, FQGNSA. V lost 1 base and J lost 11, with 15 bases in between. CDR3 amino acids: CASSLGTVGRAQHF. In DNA form, the CDR3 reads TGTGCCAGCAGCTTAGGGACAGTCGGTCGAGCCCAGCATTTT. Combining the CDR3 with reference TRBV7-2 and TRBJ1-5 gives the whole variable domain GAGVSQSPSNKVTEKGKDVELRCDPISGHTALYWYRQSLGQGLEFLIYFQGNSAPDKSGLPSDRFSAERTGGSVSTLTIQRTQQEDSAVYLCASSLGTVGRAQHFGDGTRLSIL.

This chain joins TRBV4-2 and TRBJ2-7; D perhaps matches TRBD1 (6 bases). The V gene's germline CDR1 is LGHNA and CDR2 YNFKEQ. Trimming stripped 2 bases from V and 3 bases from J, with 17 bases between. CDR3 length: 16 amino acids. CDR3 in amino acids: CASSQSSAGAIYEQYF. Here the CDR3 DNA reads TGTGCCAGCAGCCAAAGCTCGGCAGGGGCCATCTACGAGCAGTACTTC.

This clone was seen only once. The chain carries TRBV10-3 and TRBJ1-4, with TRBD1 as a possible D gene (5 bases). The V gene's germline CDR1 is ENHRY and CDR2 SYGVKD. The CDR3 is 14 residues long. Trimming removed 4 bases from V and 5 bases from J, with 11 bases in between. CDR3 DNA sequence: TGTGCCATCAGTGTCGACAGCCACAATGAAAAACTGTTTTTT. Translating it yields CAISVDSHNEKLFF.

This clone was counted a single time. The genes are TRBV2 and TRBJ1-1; D uncertain. The CDR3 has 14 amino acids. The germline V and J ends were trimmed by 2 bases and 6 bases, with 13 bases remaining between them. From germline, CDR1 is SNHLY and CDR2 FYNNEI. The CDR3: CASSENSPVSEAFF. CDR3 DNA: TGTGCCAGCAGTGAAAACAGCCCTGTCTCTGAAGCTTTCTTT. Full variable domain (missing parts from reference TRBV2 and TRBJ1-1): EPEVTQTPSHQVTQMGQEVILRCVPISNHLYFYWYRQILGQKVEFLVSFYNNEISEKSEIFDDQFSVERPDGSNFTLKIRSTKLEDSAMYFCASSENSPVSEAFFGQGTRLTVV.

In this sample, this clone turned up a few times. V gene TRBV5-1 combines with J gene TRBJ2-2, with TRBD2 identical over 11 bases. J lost 2 bases, V lost 3 bases, and 3 bases had no gene match. CDR3 length: 16 amino acids. CDR1 SGHRS and CDR2 YFSETQ come from the germline V gene. In DNA form, the CDR3 reads TGCGCCAGCAGCTATAGCGGGGGGGCTAACACCGGGGAGCTGTTTTTT. Translation: CASSYSGGANTGELFF.

This clone was observed a handful of times. The chain uses TRBV5-6 and TRBJ1-2; D possibly corresponds to TRBD1 (5 bases). The CDR3 extends over 15 amino acids. V was pared by 4 bases and J by 8 bases, with 21 bases between. Looked up from germline, CDR1 is SGHDT and CDR2 is YYEEEE. The CDR3 nucleotides read TGTGCCAGCAGCCGCGGGGGGAGGGCCGCCGGGGGCTACACCTTC. It specifies CASSRGGRAAGGYTF.

The rearrangement joins TRBV19 to TRBJ1-5; 9 positions match TRBD1. Trimming removed 4 bases from V and 6 bases from J; junction bases left unmatched: 7. The CDR3 extends over 15 amino acids. Per germline, CDR1 LNHDA and CDR2 SQIVND (reference sequence). The CDR3 DNA reads TGTGCCAGTAGTACCACAGGGGGCGCGGGTCAGCCCCAGCATTTT. It codes for CASSTTGGAGQPQHF.

The chain is built from TRBV10-1 and TRBJ1-1; 8 positions match TRBD1. The CDR3 consists of 15 residues. The germline V gene encodes CDR1 WNHNN and CDR2 SYGVQD (reference sequence). J lost 10 bases, V lost 2 bases, and 12 bases had no gene match. For the CDR3, the DNA is TGCGCCAGCAGTGAGGGACAGGGCGCGATTTGGGGAGCTTTCTTT. Protein: CASSEGQGAIWGAFF.

The rearrangement joins TRBV19 to TRBJ1-2; TRBD1 is a possible D gene (6 bases). Germline V gene sequence: CDR1 LNHDA, CDR2 SQIVND (reference sequence). The CDR3 spans 14 residues. Trimming removed 7 bases from V and 3 bases from J, with 15 bases in between. CDR3 nucleotide sequence: TGTGCCAGTACGACAGGTGATTCCCACTATGGCTACACCTTC. Translating it yields CASTTGDSHYGYTF.

V is TRBV9 and J is TRBJ2-7; 9 bases fit TRBD1. With 2 bases clipped from V and 3 bases from J, the junction kept 3 bases outside the gene matches. In germline, CDR1 is SGDLS, CDR2 YYNGEE. The CDR3 contains 14 residues. The CDR3 region is CASSVGDRDYEQYF. CDR3 in DNA: TGTGCCAGCAGCGTCGGGGACAGGGACTACGAGCAGTACTTC.

The chain has TRBV6-5 and TRBJ1-2, with D possibly TRBD1 on 5 matching bases. Germline V gene lookup returns CDR1 MNHEY and CDR2 SVGAGI. The CDR3 has 14 amino acids. Deletions cut 6 bases from V and 3 bases from J, with 14 bases between. The CDR3 is CASSPGRDHYGYTF. Here the CDR3 DNA reads TGTGCCAGCAGCCCGGGCAGGGATCACTATGGCTACACCTTC.

The chain is built from TRBV6-1 and TRBJ1-5, with D perhaps matching TRBD1 (5 bases). The CDR3 has 14 residues. CDR1 and CDR2 from the germline V gene are MNHNS and SASEGT. V lost 4 bases to trimming and J lost 4 bases, with 11 bases between them. The CDR3, as DNA: TGTGCCAGCAGTGCCGGCAGGGATAATCAGCCCCAGCATTTT. This codes for CASSAGRDNQPQHF.

The chain carries TRBV5-1 and TRBJ1-4; D gene uncertain. Trimming shortened V by 0 bases and J by 3 bases, and 9 bases separated the two germline ends. The CDR3 covers 15 residues. Germline V gives CDR1 SGHRS, CDR2 YFSETQ. The CDR3 here is CASSLGSGSNEKLFF. The CDR3 coding sequence is TGCGCCAGCAGCTTGGGTTCCGGTTCTAATGAAAAACTGTTTTTT.

This chain joins TRBV9 and TRBJ2-7, with 10 bases matching TRBD1. V trimming: 0 bases; J trimming: 5 bases; junction bases outside the gene matches: 5. Germline lookup yields CDR1 SGDLS and CDR2 YYNGEE. The CDR3 totals 15 residues. CDR3 in DNA: TGTGCCAGCAGCGTAGTCGGGACAGGGGCCCACGAGCAGTACTTC. Its protein is CASSVVGTGAHEQYF.

This clone was seen only once. The chain is built from TRBV10-3 and TRBJ2-1, with 7 bases that match TRBD1. Trimming removed 11 bases from V and 6 bases from J; junction bases left unmatched: 7. The CDR3 loop spans 12 amino acids. Germline V gene lookup returns CDR1 ENHRY and CDR2 SYGVKD. The CDR3 DNA reads as TGTGCCGCCGGGGACAGATCCAATGAGCAGTTCTTC. This gives the protein CAAGDRSNEQFF.

This clone was picked up many times. This chain uses TRBV30 with TRBJ2-1; a possible D gene is TRBD1 (5 bases). The ends were cut back, 5 bases at V and 14 bases at J, with 19 bases in the middle. This CDR3 contains 12 residues. Germline values: CDR1 GTSNPN, CDR2 SVGIG (reference sequence). CDR3: CAWRLGLGGEFF. The CDR3 DNA sequence: TGTGCCTGGCGCCTGGGGCTAGGTGGGGAGTTCTTC.

This sequence joins TRBV30 and TRBJ2-1, with D perhaps TRBD1 (6 bases). V was shortened by 2 bases and J by 10 bases, with 9 bases between the two germline ends. Germline assignment: CDR1 GTSNPN and CDR2 SVGIG (reference sequence). There are 11 residues in the CDR3. CDR3 sequence reads: CAWSQDSEQFF. The DNA of the CDR3 is TGTGCCTGGAGTCAGGACAGCGAGCAGTTCTTC.

CDR3 loop: CASSFRGGQTQYF. The CDR3 coding sequence is TGTGCCAGCAGCTTCAGGGGCGGACAGACCCAGTACTTC. The genes are TRBV7-3 and TRBJ2-5; the D gene is possibly TRBD1 (6 bases). Trimming cost V 3 bases and J 6 bases, with 11 bases left between them. This CDR3 region has 13 residues. Germline CDR1 reads SGHTA; CDR2 reads FQGTGA. Filled out from reference TRBV7-3 and TRBJ2-5, the complete variable domain reads GAGVSQTPSNKVTEKGKYVELRCDPISGHTALYWYRQSLGQGPEFLIYFQGTGAADDSGLPNDRFFAVRPEGSVSTLKIQRTERGDSAVYLCASSFRGGQTQYFGPGTRLLVL.

The CDR3 protein is CASSLIPQEGSGEAFF. CDR3 sequence (DNA): TGTGCCAGTAGCCTTATTCCCCAGGAGGGAAGTGGTGAAGCTTTCTTT. The genes are TRBV19 and TRBJ1-1; no clear D gene. The CDR3 totals 16 residues. Between the trimmed V and J ends, which lost 6 bases and 7 bases, there was a span of 24 bases. Germline CDR1 LNHDA, CDR2 SQIVND (reference sequence).

V usage is TRBV7-7 and J usage is TRBJ2-3, with D possibly TRBD2 on 6 matching bases. The V gene lost 5 bases and the J gene lost 1 base, with 10 bases spanning the gap. This CDR3 contains 14 residues. Per the germline V gene, CDR1 is SSHAT and CDR2 is FNYEAQ (reference sequence). CDR3 region: CASSPRGGTDTQYF. CDR3 nucleotides: TGTGCCAGCAGCCCGCGGGGCGGCACAGATACGCAGTATTTT.

This clone was picked up a small number of times. This rearrangement joins TRBV4-3 to TRBJ2-6; 8 nucleotides agree with TRBD1. The germline V gene has CDR1 LGHNA and CDR2 YSLEER. This CDR3 has 17 amino acids. V trimming: 2 bases; J trimming: 0 bases; junction bases outside the gene matches: 3. CDR3 in DNA: TGCGCCAGCAGCCAACAGGGGGCCAACTCTGGGGCCAACGTCCTGACTTTC. Amino acid sequence: CASSQQGANSGANVLTF.

The V gene is TRBV5-1, the J gene TRBJ2-5; 7 bases are a match to TRBD1. Losses at the gene ends were 0 bases for V and 2 bases for J; bases not matched to a gene: 4. The CDR3 consists of 15 residues. Germline CDR1 SGHRS, CDR2 YFSETQ. For the CDR3, the DNA is TGCGCCAGCAGCTTGGAAGGGGGCAATCAAGAGACCCAGTACTTC. It specifies CASSLEGGNQETQYF.

This rearrangement joins TRBV2 to TRBJ1-5, with D tentatively TRBD1 (5 bases). Trimming cost V 4 bases and J 2 bases, with 9 bases left between them. The CDR3 is 14 amino acids. Germline V gives CDR1 SNHLY, CDR2 FYNNEI. DNA for the CDR3: TGTGCCAGCAGTGTCCAGGGCGGCAATCAGCCCCAGCATTTT. Residues: CASSVQGGNQPQHF.

In this sample, this clone turned up once. The chain combines TRBV7-9 with TRBJ1-4, with a weak D call TRBD1 (6 bases). Trimming pared 5 bases from V and 3 bases from J, leaving 10 bases between. The germline V gene has CDR1 SEHNR and CDR2 FQNEAQ (reference sequence). The CDR3 runs to 14 residues. CDR3 protein: CASSLGGANEKLFF. Here the CDR3 DNA reads TGTGCCAGCAGCCTAGGGGGAGCTAATGAAAAACTGTTTTTT.

This clone was observed a handful of times. V and J are TRBV6-1 and TRBJ1-2, with 8 bases matching TRBD1. Germline V gene data show CDR1 as MNHNS and CDR2 as SASEGT. The CDR3 contains 13 residues. V was pared by 6 bases and J by 4 bases, with 4 bases of the junction left unmatched. The CDR3 is CASRKQGGYGYTF. CDR3 in DNA: TGTGCCAGCAGAAAACAGGGGGGCTATGGCTACACCTTC.

Regarding this clone: At one of its ends the junction is not consistent with the germline gene, which may arise from a read error. The chain uses TRBV18 and TRBJ1-5; possibly TRBD1 for D (5 bases). The CDR3 has 15 amino acids. Germline V gives CDR1 KGHSH, CDR2 LQKENI. In nucleotides, the CDR3 is TGTGCCAGCTCCCCACAGGTTGGGCCAAATCAGCCCCAGCATTTT. Translated, it gives CASSPQVGPNQPQHF.

V gene TRBV2 combines with J gene TRBJ2-7; D is unclear. CDR1 SNHLY and CDR2 FYNNEI come from the germline V gene. Trimming took off 1 base at V and 2 bases at J, with 9 bases between the two ends. The CDR3 loop spans 14 amino acids. The CDR3 coding sequence is TGTGCCAGCAGTGAAGATCGGTCGACCTACGAGCAGTACTTC. As protein: CASSEDRSTYEQYF. Combining the CDR3 with reference TRBV2 and TRBJ2-7 gives the whole variable domain EPEVTQTPSHQVTQMGQEVILRCVPISNHLYFYWYRQILGQKVEFLVSFYNNEISEKSEIFDDQFSVERPDGSNFTLKIRSTKLEDSAMYFCASSEDRSTYEQYFGPGTRLTVT.